This TCR beta chain was sequenced in a study of blood T cell repertoires in COVID-19. Germline V gene sequence: CDR1 LGHDT, CDR2 YNNKEL (reference sequence). CDR3 length: 15 amino acids. Trimming took off 1 base at V and 1 base at J, with 8 bases between the two ends. Produced via immunoSEQ multiplex PCR; TCRdb's table is partial and in-frame only. The data contain under 350,000 clones, 86% of them singletons. The clonotype comes from a man aged 18 to 35 with active or convalescent COVID-19. V gene TRBV3-1 (or the pseudogene TRBV3-2) combines with J gene TRBJ2-1; D gene unclear. The sequenced sample consisted of peripheral blood. In nucleotides, the CDR3 is TGTGCCAGCAGCCAAGTGGCTCGTTCCTACAATGAGCAGTTCTTC. Translated: CASSQVARSYNEQFF.